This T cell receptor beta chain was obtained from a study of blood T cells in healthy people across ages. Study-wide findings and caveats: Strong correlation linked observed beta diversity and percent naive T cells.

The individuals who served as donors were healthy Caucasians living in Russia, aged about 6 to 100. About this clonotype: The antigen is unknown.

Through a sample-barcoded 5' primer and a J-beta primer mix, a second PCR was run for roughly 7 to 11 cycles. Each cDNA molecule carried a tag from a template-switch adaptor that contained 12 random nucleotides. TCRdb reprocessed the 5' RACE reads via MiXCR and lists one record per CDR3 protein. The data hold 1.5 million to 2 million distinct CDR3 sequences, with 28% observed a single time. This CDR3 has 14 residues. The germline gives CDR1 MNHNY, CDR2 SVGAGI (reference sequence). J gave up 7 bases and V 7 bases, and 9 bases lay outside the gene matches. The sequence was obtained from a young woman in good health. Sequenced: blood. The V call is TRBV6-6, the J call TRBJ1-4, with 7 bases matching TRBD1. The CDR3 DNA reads TGTGCCAGCACCTTCCGGGACAGCGGTGAAAAACTGTTTTTT. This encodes CASTFRDSGEKLFF.